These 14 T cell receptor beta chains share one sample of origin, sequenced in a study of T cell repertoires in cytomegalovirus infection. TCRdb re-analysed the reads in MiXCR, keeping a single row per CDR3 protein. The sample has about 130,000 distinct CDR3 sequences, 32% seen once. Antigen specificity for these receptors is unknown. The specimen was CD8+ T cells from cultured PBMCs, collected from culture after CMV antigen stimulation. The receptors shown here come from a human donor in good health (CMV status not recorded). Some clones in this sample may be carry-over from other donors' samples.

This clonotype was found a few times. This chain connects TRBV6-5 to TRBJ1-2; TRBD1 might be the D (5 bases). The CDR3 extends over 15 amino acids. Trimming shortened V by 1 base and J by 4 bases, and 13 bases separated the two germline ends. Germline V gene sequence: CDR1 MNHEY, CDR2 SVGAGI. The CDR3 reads CASSYFTGDAYGYTF. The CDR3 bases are TGTGCCAGCAGTTACTTTACCGGGGACGCCTATGGCTACACCTTC.

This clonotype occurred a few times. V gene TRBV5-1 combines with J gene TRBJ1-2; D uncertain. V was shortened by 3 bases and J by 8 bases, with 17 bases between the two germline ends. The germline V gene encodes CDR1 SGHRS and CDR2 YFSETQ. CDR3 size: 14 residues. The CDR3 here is CASSSGGGGWGYTF. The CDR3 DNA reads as TGCGCCAGCAGCTCCGGAGGAGGTGGTTGGGGCTACACCTTC.

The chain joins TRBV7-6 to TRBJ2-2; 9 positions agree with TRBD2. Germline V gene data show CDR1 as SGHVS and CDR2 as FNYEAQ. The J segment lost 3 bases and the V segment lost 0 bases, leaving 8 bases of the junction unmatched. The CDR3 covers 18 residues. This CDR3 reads CASSLAPAGGHDTGELFF. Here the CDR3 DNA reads TGTGCCAGCAGCTTAGCCCCAGCGGGGGGTCATGACACCGGGGAGCTGTTTTTT.

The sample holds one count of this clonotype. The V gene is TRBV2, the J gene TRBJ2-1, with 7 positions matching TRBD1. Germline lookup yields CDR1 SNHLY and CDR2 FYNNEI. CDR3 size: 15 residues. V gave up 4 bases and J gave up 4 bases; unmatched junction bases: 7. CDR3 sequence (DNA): TGTGCCAGCAGTGTCGGGCAGGGGGATTACAATGAGCAGTTCTTC. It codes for CASSVGQGDYNEQFF.

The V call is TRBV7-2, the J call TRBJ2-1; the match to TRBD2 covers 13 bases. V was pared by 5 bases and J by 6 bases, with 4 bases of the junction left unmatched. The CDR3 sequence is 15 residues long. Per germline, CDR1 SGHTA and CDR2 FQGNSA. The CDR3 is CASSITSGGGNEQFF. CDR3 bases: TGTGCCAGCAGCATAACTAGCGGGGGGGGCAATGAGCAGTTCTTC. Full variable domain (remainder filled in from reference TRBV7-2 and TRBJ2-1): GAGVSQSPSNKVTEKGKDVELRCDPISGHTALYWYRQSLGQGLEFLIYFQGNSAPDKSGLPSDRFSAERTGGSVSTLTIQRTQQEDSAVYLCASSITSGGGNEQFFGPGTRLTVL.

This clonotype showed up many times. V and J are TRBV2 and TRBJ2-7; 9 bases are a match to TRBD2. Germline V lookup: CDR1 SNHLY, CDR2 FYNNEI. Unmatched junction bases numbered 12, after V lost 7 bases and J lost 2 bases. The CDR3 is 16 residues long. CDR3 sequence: CASTWVGGTSTYEQYF. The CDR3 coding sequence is TGTGCCAGCACCTGGGTGGGGGGGACTAGCACCTACGAGCAGTACTTC.

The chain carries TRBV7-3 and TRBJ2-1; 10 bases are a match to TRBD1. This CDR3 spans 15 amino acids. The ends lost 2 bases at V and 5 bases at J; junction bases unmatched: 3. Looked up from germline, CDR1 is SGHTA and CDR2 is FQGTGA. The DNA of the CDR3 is TGTGCCAGCAGCTTACTTGGGACAGGGGACAATGAGCAGTTCTTC. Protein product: CASSLLGTGDNEQFF. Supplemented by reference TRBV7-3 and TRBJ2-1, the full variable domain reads GAGVSQTPSNKVTEKGKYVELRCDPISGHTALYWYRQSLGQGPEFLIYFQGTGAADDSGLPNDRFFAVRPEGSVSTLKIQRTERGDSAVYLCASSLLGTGDNEQFFGPGTRLTVL.

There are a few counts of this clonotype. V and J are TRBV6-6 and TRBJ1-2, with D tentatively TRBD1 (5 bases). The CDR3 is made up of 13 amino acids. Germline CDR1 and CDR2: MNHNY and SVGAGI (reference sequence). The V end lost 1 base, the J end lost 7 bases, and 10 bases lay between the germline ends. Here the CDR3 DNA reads TGTGCCAGCAGTTACTTACAGGAAGGTGGCTACACCTTC. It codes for CASSYLQEGGYTF.

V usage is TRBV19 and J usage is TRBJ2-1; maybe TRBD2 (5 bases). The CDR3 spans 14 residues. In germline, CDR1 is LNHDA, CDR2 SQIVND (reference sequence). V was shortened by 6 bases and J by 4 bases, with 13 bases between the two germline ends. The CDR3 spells CASRLDSTYNEQFF. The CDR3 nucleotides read TGTGCCAGTAGATTGGACTCTACTTACAATGAGCAGTTCTTC. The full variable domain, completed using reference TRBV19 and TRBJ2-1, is DGGITQSPKYLFRKEGQNVTLSCEQNLNHDAMYWYRQDPGQGLRLIYYSQIVNDFQKGDIAEGYSVSREKKESFPLTVTSAQKNPTAFYLCASRLDSTYNEQFFGPGTRLTVL.

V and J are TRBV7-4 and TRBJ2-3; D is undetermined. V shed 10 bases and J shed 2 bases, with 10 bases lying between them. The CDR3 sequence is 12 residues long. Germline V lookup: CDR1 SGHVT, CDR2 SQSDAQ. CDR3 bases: TGTGCCACAAGACTGCCCACAGATACGCAGTATTTT. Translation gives CATRLPTDTQYF.

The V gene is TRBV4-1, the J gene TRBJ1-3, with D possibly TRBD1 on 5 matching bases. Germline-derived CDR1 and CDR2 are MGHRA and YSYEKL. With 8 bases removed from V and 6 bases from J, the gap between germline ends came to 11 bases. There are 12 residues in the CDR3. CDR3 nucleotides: TGCGCCAGCGGAGGGACTGCAAACACCATATATTTT. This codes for CASGGTANTIYF.

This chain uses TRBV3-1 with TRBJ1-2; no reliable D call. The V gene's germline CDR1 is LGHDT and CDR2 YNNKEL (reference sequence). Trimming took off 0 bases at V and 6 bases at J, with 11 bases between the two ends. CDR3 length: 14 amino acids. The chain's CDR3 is CASSQDLGYNGYTF. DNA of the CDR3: TGTGCCAGCAGCCAAGATTTGGGGTACAATGGCTACACCTTC.

CDR3 region: CASSLTSGGAFDTQYF. CDR3 bases: TGCGCCAGCAGCTTGACTAGCGGGGGGGCCTTTGATACGCAGTATTTT. The chain carries TRBV5-1 and TRBJ2-3; 13 nucleotides line up with TRBD2. Germline V CDR1 and CDR2: SGHRS, YFSETQ. Losses at the gene ends were 1 base for V and 6 bases for J; bases not matched to a gene: 5. This CDR3 region has 16 residues.

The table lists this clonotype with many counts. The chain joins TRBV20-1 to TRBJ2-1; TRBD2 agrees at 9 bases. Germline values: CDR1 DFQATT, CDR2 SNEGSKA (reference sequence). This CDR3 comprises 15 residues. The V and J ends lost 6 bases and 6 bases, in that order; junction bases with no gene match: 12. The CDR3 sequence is CSAGPAGGPVNEQFF. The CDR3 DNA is TGCAGTGCCGGTCCGGCGGGGGGGCCGGTCAATGAGCAGTTCTTC.